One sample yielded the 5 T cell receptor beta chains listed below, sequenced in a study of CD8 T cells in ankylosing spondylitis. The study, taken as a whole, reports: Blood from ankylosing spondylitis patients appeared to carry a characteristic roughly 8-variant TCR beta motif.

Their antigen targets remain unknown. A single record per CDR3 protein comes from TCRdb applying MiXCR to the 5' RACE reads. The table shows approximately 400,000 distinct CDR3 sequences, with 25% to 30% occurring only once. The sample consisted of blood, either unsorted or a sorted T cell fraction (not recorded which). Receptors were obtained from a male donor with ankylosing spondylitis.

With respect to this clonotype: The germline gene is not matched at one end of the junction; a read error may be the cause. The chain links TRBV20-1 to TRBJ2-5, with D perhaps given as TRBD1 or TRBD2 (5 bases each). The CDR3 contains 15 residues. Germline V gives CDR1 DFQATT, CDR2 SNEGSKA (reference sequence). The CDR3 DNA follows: TGCAGGGCTAGGGACCCATCTCTTGCGGAAGAGACCCAGTACTTC. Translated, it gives CRARDPSLAEETQYF.

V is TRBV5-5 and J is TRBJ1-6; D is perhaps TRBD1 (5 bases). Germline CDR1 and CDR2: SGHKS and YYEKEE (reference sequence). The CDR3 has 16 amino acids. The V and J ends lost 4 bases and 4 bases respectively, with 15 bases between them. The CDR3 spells CASSPGTTRYNSPLHF. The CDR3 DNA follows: TGTGCCAGCAGCCCCGGGACGACACGGTATAATTCACCCCTCCACTTT.

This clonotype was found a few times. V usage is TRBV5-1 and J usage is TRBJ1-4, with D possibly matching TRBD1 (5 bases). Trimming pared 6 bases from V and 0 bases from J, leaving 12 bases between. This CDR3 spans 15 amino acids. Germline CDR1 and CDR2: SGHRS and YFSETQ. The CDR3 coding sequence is TGCGCCAGCACCAGGGACCTACCAACTAATGAAAAACTGTTTTTT. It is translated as CASTRDLPTNEKLFF.

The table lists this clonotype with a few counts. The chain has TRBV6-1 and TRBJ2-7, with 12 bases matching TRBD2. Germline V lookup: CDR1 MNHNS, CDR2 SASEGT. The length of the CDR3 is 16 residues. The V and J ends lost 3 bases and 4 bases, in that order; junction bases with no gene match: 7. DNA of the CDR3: TGTGCCAGCAGTGAGTCTTGGACTAGCGGGATGTACGAGCAGTACTTC. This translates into CASSESWTSGMYEQYF.

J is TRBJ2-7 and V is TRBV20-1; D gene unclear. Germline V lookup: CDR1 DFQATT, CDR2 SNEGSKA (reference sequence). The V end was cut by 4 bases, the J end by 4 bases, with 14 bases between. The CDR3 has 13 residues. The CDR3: CSANHRETYEQYV. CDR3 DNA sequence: TGCAGTGCTAATCATCGCGAAACGTACGAGCAGTACGTC.